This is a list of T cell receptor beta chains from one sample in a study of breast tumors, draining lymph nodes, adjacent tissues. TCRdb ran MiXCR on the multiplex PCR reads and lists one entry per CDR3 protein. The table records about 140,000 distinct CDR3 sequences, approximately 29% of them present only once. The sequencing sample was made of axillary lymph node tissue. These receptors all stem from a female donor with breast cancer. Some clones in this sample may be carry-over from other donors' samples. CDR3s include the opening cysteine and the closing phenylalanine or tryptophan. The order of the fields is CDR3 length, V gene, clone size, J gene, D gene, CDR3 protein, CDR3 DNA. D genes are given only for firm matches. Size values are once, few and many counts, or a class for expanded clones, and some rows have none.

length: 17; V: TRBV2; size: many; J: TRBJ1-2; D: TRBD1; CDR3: CASIGGQDPTINYGYTF; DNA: TGTGCCAGCATAGGGGGACAGGATCCTACTATAAACTATGGCTACACCTTC
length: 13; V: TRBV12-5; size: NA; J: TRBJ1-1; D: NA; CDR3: CASGHGADTEAFF; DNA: TGTGCTAGTGGCCACGGGGCAGACACTGAAGCTTTCTTT
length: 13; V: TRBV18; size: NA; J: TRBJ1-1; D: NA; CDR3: CASSEQRNTEAFF; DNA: TGTGCCAGCTCGGAACAGCGGAACACTGAAGCTTTCTTT
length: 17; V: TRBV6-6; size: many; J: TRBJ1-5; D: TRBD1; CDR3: CASSYSIGQENNQPQHF; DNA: TGTGCCAGCAGTTACTCGATTGGACAGGAGAACAATCAGCCCCAGCATTTT
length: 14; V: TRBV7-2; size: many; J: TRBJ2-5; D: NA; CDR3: CASSSGTPPETQYF; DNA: TGTGCCAGCAGCTCAGGGACACCCCCTGAGACCCAGTACTTC
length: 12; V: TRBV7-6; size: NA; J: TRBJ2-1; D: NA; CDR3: CATHFADNEQFF; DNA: TGTGCCACGCATTTTGCGGACAATGAGCAGTTCTTC
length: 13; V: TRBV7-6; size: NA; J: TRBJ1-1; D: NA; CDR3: CANSLGAETEAFF; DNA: TGTGCCAACAGCTTGGGAGCGGAGACTGAAGCTTTCTTT
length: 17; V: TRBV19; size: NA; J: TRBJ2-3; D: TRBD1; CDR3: CASSSTGTGSGTDTQYF; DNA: TGTGCCAGTAGTTCAACCGGGACAGGTAGTGGGACAGATACGCAGTATTTT
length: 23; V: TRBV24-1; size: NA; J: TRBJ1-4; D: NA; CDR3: CATSDADEGQGLRAVLRAGRLFF; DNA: NA
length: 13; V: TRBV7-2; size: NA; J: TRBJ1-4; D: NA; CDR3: CASSLAAGGKLFF; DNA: TGTGCCAGCAGCTTAGCGGCCGGTGGAAAACTGTTTTTT
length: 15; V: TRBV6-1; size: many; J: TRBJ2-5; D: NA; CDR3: CASSLGSQLPKTQYF; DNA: TGTGCCAGCAGTCTGGGTAGTCAACTCCCCAAGACCCAGTACTTC
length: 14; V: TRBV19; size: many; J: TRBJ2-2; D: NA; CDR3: CASMKQGGVGELFF; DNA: TGTGCCAGTATGAAACAGGGAGGCGTCGGGGAGCTGTTTTTT
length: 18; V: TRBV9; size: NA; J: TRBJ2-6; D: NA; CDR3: CASSVSLAGLSGANVLTF; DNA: TGTGCCAGCAGCGTATCCCTTGCAGGTTTATCTGGGGCCAACGTCCTGACTTTC
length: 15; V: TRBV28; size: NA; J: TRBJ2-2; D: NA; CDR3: CASSFRRTRTGELFF; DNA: TGTGCCAGCAGTTTCCGCCGGACACGGACCGGGGAGCTGTTTTTT
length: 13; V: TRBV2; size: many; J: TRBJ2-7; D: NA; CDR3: CASSGGGSYEQYF; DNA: TGTGCCAGCAGTGGAGGCGGCTCCTACGAGCAGTACTTC
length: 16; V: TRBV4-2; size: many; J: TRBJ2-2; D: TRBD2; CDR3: CASSQIGGAVPGELFF; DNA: TGTGCCAGCAGCCAGATCGGGGGGGCCGTTCCCGGGGAGCTGTTTTTT
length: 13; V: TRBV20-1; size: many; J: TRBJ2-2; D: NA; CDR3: CSAPARGAGELFF; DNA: TGCAGTGCTCCGGCTAGGGGGGCCGGGGAGCTGTTTTTT
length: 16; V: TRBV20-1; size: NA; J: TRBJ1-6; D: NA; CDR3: CSASTSGGTFGSPLHF; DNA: TGCAGTGCCAGCACCTCGGGGGGGACTTTCGGTTCACCCCTCCACTTT
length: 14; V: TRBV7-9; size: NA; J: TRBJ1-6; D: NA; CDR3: CASSLRDRNSPLRF; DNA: TGTGCCAGCAGCCTAAGGGACCGTAACTCACCCCTCCGCTTT
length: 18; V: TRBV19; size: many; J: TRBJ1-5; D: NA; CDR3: CASSLDGLGRYSNQPQHF; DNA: TGTGCCAGTAGTCTTGACGGATTAGGCCGATATAGCAATCAGCCCCAGCATTTT
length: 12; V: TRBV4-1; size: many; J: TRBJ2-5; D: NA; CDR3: CASSQVRETQYF; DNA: TGCGCCAGCAGCCAAGTTCGGGAGACCCAGTACTTC
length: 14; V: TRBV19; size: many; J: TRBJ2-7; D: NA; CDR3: CASSIGDGSYEQYF; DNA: TGTGCCAGTAGTATCGGAGACGGCTCCTACGAGCAGTACTTC
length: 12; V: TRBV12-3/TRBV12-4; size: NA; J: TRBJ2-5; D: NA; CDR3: CASSRTVETQYF; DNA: TGTGCCAGCAGTAGGACAGTAGAGACCCAGTACTTC
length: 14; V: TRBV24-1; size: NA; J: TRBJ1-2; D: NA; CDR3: CATSAGTQGIGYTF; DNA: TGTGCCACCAGTGCCGGGACCCAGGGGATCGGCTACACCTTC
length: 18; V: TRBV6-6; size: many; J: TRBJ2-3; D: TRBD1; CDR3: CASSDQSRGQVGTDTQYF; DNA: TGTGCCAGCAGCGACCAATCCCGGGGACAGGTCGGCACAGATACGCAGTATTTT
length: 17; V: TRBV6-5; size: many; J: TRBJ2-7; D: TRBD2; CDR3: CASSYSQAGGGSYEQYF; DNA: TGTGCCAGCAGTTACTCACAAGCGGGGGGGGGCTCCTACGAGCAGTACTTC
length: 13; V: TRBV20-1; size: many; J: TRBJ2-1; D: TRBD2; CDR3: CSASGGADNEQFF; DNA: TGCAGTGCTAGCGGGGGGGCCGACAATGAGCAGTTCTTC
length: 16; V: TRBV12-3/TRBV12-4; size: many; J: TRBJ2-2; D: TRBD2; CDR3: CASSFLTSGATGELFF; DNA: TGTGCCAGCAGTTTCCTCACTAGCGGGGCGACCGGGGAGCTGTTTTTT
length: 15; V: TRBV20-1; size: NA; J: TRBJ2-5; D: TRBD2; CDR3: CSRSGGAGGLETQYF; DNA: TGCAGTAGGTCCGGGGGGGCAGGCGGTCTGGAGACCCAGTACTTC
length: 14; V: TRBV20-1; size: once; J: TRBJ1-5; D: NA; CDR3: CSASGQGGGQPQRF; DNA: TGCAGTGCTAGTGGCCAGGGTGGAGGACAGCCCCAGCGTTTT
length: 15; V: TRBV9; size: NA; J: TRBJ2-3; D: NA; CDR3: CASSVPGGRTDTQYF; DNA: TGTGCCAGCAGCGTCCCCGGGGGGCGGACAGATACGCAGTATTTT
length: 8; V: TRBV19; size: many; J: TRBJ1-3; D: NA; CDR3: CASTTIYF; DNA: TGTGCCAGTACCACCATATATTTT
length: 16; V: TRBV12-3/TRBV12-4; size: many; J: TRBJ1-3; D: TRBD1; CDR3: CASSLQQGSAGNTIYF; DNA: TGTGCCAGCAGTTTACAACAGGGGTCTGCTGGAAACACCATATATTTT
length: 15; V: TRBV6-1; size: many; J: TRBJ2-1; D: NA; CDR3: CASGGPANSYNEQFF; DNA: TGTGCCAGCGGGGGGCCGGCCAACTCCTACAATGAGCAGTTCTTC
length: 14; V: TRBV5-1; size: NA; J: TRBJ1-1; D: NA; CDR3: CASSLGTVGAEAFF; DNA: TGCGCCAGCAGCTTGGGGACCGTGGGGGCTGAAGCTTTCTTT
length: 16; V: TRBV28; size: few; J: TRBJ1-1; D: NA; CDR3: CASSSWGRGSETEAFF; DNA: TGTGCCAGCAGTTCTTGGGGGCGGGGAAGCGAGACTGAAGCTTTCTTT
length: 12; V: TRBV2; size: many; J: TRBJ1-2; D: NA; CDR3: CQTGSGHYGYTF; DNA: TGTCAAACAGGGTCGGGACACTATGGCTACACCTTC
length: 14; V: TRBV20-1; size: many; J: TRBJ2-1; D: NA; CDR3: CSAQGWPGLNEQFF; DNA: TGCAGTGCTCAAGGATGGCCCGGGCTCAATGAGCAGTTCTTC
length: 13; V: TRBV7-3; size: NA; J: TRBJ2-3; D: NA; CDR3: CASGLQGPDTQYF; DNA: TGTGCCAGCGGCCTACAGGGACCAGATACGCAGTATTTT
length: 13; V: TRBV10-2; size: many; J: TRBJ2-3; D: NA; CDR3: CASSEQRSDTQYF; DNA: TGCGCCAGCAGTGAACAGCGTTCGGATACGCAGTATTTT
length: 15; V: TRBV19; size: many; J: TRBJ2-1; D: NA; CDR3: CASSIDSSSYNEQFF; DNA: TGTGCCAGTAGTATAGACAGTAGCTCCTACAATGAGCAGTTCTTC
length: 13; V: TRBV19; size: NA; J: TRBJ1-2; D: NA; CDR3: CAGRIKGRDGYTF; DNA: TGTGCCGGTCGTATAAAGGGACGGGACGGCTACACCTTC
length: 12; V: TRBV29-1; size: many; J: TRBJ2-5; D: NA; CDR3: CSVEEFQETQYF; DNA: TGCAGCGTTGAGGAGTTCCAAGAGACCCAGTACTTC
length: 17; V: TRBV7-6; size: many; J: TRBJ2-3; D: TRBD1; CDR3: CASSLDLTGRRTDTQYF; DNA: TGTGCCAGCAGCTTAGACCTGACAGGGAGACGCACAGATACGCAGTATTTT
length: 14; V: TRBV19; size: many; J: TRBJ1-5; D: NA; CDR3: CASRPGPINQPQHF; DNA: TGTGCCAGTAGACCAGGACCGATCAATCAGCCCCAGCATTTT